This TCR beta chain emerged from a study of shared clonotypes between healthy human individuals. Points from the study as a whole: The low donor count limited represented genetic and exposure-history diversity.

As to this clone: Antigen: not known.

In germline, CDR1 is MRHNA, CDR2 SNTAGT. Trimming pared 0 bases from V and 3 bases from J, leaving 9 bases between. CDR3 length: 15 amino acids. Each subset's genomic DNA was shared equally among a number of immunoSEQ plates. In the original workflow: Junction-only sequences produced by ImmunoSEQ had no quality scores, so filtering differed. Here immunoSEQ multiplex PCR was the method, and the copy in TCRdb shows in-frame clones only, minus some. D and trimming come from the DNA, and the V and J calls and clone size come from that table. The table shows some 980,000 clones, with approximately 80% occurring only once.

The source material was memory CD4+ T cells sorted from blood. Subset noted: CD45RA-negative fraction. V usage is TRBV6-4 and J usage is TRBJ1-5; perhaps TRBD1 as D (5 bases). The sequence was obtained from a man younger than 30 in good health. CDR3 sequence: CASSDSGEANQPQHF. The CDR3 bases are TGTGCCAGCAGTGACTCAGGGGAGGCCAATCAGCCCCAGCATTTT.